Included here is one TCR beta chain sequence, with context. In terms of age and location, participants ranged from roughly 18 to 95 years and lived in around 22 US areas. Assignments of participants to cohorts depended upon their own reported clinical history. This sample stems from a study of blood T cell repertoires in COVID-19. Clones were sequenced by immunoSEQ multiplex PCR, and TCRdb holds only the in-frame ones, with some missing. The data contain a few hundred thousand clones, about 90% of them singletons. CDR3 length equals 15 residues. J gave up 3 bases and V 4 bases, and 6 bases lay outside the gene matches. CDR1 is LGHDT, CDR2 YNNKEL, per germline (reference sequence).

The receptor's source is a woman under 40 who had recovered from COVID-19. The chain joins TRBV3-1 (or the pseudogene TRBV3-2) to TRBJ2-5, with 9 bases matching TRBD1. The specimen was PBMCs or T cells enriched from blood (not recorded which). The CDR3 sequence is CASSPWTGAEETQYF. The CDR3 DNA sequence: TGTGCCAGCAGCCCCTGGACAGGGGCTGAAGAGACCCAGTACTTC.